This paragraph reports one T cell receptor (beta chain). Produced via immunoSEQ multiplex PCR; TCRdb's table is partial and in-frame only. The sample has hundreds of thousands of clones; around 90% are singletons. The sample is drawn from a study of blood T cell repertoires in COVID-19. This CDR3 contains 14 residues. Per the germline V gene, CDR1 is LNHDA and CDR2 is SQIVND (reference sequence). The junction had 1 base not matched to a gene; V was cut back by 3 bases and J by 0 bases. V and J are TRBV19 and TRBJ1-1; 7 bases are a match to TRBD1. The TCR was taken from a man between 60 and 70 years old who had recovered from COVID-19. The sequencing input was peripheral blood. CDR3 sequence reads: CASSIQGVNTEAFF. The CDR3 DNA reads TGTGCCAGTAGTATTCAGGGGGTGAACACTGAAGCTTTCTTT.